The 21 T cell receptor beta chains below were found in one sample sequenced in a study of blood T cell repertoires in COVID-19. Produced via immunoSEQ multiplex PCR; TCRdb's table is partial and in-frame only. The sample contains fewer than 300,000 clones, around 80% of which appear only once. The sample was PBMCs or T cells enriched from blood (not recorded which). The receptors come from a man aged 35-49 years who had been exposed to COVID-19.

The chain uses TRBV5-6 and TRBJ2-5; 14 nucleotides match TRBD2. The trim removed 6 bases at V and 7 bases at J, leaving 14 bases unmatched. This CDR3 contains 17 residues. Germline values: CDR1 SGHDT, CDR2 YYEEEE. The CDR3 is CASTSTGTSGRGGTQYF. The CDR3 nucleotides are TGTGCCAGCACCTCGACTGGGACTAGCGGGAGAGGAGGGACCCAGTACTTC.

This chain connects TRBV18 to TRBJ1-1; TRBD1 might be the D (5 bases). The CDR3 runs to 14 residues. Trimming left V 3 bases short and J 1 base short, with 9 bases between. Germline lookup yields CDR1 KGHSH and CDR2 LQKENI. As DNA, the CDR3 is TGTGCCAGCTCACCTAATGGGGCGAACACTGAAGCTTTCTTT. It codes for CASSPNGANTEAFF. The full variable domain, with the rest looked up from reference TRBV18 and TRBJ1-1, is NAGVMQNPRHLVRRRGQEARLRCSPMKGHSHVYWYRQLPEEGLKFMVYLQKENIIDESGMPKERFSAEFPKEGPSILRIQQVVRGDSAAYFCASSPNGANTEAFFGQGTRLTVV.

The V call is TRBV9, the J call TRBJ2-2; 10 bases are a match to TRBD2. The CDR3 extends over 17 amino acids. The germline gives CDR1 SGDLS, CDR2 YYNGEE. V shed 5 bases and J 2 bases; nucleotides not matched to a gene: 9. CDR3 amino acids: CASRDRGTSANTGELFF. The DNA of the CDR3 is TGTGCCAGCAGAGATCGAGGGACTAGCGCCAACACCGGGGAGCTGTTTTTT.

The CDR3 sequence is CASSWTGGTDTQYF. As DNA, the CDR3 is TGTGCCAGCAGTTGGACAGGGGGCACAGATACGCAGTATTTT. The chain links TRBV6-5 to TRBJ2-3, with 9 nucleotides matching TRBD1. After removal of 4 bases from V and 1 base from J, the junction contained 0 bases not matched to a gene. Germline CDR1 reads MNHEY; CDR2 reads SVGAGI. The CDR3 extends over 14 amino acids.

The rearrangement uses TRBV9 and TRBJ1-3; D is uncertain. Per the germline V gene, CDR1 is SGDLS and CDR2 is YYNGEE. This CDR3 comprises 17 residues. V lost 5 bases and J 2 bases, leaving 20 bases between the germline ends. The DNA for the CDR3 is TGTGCCAGCAGTTCTATCCCGACTGTTTCCCCTGGAAACACCATATATTTT. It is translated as CASSSIPTVSPGNTIYF.

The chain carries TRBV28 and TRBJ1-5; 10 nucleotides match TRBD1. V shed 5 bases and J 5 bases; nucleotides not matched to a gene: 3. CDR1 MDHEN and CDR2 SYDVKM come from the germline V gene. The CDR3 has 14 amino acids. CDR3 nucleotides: TGTGCCAGCAGTATTGGACAGGGGGATCAGCCCCAGCATTTT. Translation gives CASSIGQGDQPQHF.

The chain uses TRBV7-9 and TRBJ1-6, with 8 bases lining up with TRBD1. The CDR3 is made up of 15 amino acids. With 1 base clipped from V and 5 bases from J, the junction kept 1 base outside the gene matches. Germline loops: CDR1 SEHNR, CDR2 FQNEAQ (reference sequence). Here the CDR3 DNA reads TGTGCCAGCAGCTTAGGGACAGGGAATAATTCACCCCTCCACTTT. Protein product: CASSLGTGNNSPLHF. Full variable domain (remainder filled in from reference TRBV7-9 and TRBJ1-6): DTGVSQNPRHKITKRGQNVTFRCDPISEHNRLYWYRQTLGQGPEFLTYFQNEAQLEKSRLLSDRFSAERPKGSFSTLEIQRTEQGDSAMYLCASSLGTGNNSPLHFGNGTRLTVT.

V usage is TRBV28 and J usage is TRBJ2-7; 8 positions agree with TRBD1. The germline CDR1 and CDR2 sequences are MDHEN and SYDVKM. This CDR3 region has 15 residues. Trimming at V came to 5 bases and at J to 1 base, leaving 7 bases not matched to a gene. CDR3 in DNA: TGTGCCAGCAGTAAACCCGGGACAGGTTCCTACGAGCAGTACTTC. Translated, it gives CASSKPGTGSYEQYF.

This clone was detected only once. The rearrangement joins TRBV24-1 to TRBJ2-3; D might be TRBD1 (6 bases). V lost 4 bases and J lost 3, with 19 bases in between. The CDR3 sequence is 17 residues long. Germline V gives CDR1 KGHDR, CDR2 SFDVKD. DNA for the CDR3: TGTGCCACCAGTGACCCCGTCGACCAGGGGCCAACAGATACGCAGTATTTT. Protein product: CATSDPVDQGPTDTQYF.

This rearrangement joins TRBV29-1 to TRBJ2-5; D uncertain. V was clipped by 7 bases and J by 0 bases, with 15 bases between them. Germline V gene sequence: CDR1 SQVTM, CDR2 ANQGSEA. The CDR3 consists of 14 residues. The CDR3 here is CSAELILYQETQYF. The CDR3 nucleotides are TGCAGCGCAGAACTGATATTATACCAAGAGACCCAGTACTTC.

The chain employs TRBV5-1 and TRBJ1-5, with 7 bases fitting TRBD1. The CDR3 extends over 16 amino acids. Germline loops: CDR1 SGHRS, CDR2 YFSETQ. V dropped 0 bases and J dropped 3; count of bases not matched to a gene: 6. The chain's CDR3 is CASSLGSTGDNQPQHF. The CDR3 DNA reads TGCGCCAGCAGCTTGGGTTCAACAGGGGACAATCAGCCCCAGCATTTT.

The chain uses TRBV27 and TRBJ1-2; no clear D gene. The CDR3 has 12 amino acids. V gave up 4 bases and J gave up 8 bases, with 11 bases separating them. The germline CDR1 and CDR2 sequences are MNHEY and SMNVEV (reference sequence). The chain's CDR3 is CASSSGFRGYTF. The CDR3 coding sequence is TGTGCCAGCAGTTCGGGGTTTCGAGGCTACACCTTC.

CDR3 in DNA: TGTGCCAGTAGTCCCACCGGGACACCCTTCTATGGCTACACCTTC. This encodes CASSPTGTPFYGYTF. V usage is TRBV19 and J usage is TRBJ1-2, with D perhaps TRBD1 (6 bases). Germline CDR1 and CDR2: LNHDA and SQIVND (reference sequence). V lost 5 bases and J lost 4, with 17 bases in between. The CDR3 runs 15 residues.

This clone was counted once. CDR3 region: CASSHGTVNSPLHF. The CDR3, as DNA: TGCGCCAGCAGCCATGGGACAGTAAATTCACCCCTCCACTTT. The chain uses TRBV5-1 and TRBJ1-6, with 7 bases identical to TRBD1. CDR1 and CDR2 (germline): SGHRS, YFSETQ. J was trimmed by 7 bases and V by 4 bases; bases with no gene match: 5. The CDR3 has 14 amino acids.

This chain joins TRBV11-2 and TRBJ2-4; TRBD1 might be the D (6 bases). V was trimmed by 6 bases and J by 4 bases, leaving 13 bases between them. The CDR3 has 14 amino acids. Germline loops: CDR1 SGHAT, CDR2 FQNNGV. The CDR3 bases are TGTGCCAGCAGGGTCATAAGGGGGAAAAACATTCAGTACTTC. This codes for CASRVIRGKNIQYF.

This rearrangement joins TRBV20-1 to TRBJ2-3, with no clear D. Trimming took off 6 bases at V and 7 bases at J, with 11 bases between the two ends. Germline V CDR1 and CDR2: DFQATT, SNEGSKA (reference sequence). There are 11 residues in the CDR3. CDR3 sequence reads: CSASEANTQYF. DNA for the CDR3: TGCAGTGCGTCCGAGGCGAATACGCAGTATTTT.

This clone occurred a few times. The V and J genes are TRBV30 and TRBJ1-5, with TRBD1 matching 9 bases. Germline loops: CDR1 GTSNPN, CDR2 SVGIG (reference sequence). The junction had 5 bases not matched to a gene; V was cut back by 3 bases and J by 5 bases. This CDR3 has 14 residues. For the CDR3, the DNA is TGTGCCTGGAGCTCGGGACAGGGCTATCAGCCCCAGCATTTT. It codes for CAWSSGQGYQPQHF.

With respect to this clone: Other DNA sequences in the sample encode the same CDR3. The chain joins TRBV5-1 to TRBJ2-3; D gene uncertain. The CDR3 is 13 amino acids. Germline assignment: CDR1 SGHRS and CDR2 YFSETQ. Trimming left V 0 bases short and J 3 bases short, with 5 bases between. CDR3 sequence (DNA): TGCGCCAGCAGCTTGGCCGGGACAGATACGCAGTATTTT. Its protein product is CASSLAGTDTQYF.

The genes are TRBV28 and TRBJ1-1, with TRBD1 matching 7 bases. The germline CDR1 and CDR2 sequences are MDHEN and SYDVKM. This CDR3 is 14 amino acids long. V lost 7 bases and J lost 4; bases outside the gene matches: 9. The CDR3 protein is CASNQQGIGTEAFF. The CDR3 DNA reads TGTGCCAGCAACCAACAGGGGATAGGCACTGAAGCTTTCTTT.

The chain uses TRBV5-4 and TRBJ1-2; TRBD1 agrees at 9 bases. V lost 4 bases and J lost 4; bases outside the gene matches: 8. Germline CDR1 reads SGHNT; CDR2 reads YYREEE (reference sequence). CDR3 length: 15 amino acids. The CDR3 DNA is TGTGCCAGCAGCCTTCAGACAGGGGGGTTCTATGGCTACACCTTC. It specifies CASSLQTGGFYGYTF.

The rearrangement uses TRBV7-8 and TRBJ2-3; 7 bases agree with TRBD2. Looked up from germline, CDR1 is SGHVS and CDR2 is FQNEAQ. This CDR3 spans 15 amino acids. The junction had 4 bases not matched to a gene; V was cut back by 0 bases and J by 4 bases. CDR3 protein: CASSLASRGADTQYF. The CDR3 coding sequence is TGTGCCAGCAGCTTAGCCTCACGGGGGGCAGATACGCAGTATTTT.